One and the same sample provided the 23 T cell receptor beta chains below, sequenced in a study of blood T cell repertoires in COVID-19. The protocol was immunoSEQ multiplex PCR, while the TCRdb copy is restricted to in-frame clones and leaves out a portion. The table has about 180,000 clones, 80% to 90% seen once. Sequencing was carried out using peripheral blood. The receptors shown here come from a man between 18 and 29 years old who had recovered from COVID-19.

This rearrangement joins TRBV13 to TRBJ2-2; D may be TRBD2 (6 bases). The germline V gene has CDR1 PRHDT and CDR2 FYEKMQ (reference sequence). Trimming pared 1 base from V and 1 base from J, leaving 10 bases between. The CDR3 length is 16 residues. The CDR3 region is CASSLDGGKNTGELFF. In nucleotides, the CDR3 is TGTGCCAGCAGCTTAGACGGCGGGAAGAACACCGGGGAGCTGTTTTTT. Together with reference TRBV13 and TRBJ2-2, the CDR3 gives the full variable domain: AAGVIQSPRHLIKEKRETATLKCYPIPRHDTVYWYQQGPGQDPQFLISFYEKMQSDKGSIPDRFSAQQFSDYHSELNMSSLELGDSALYFCASSLDGGKNTGELFFGEGSRLTVL.

The rearrangement joins TRBV4-3 to TRBJ2-5; 7 bases agree with TRBD2. The CDR3 extends over 13 amino acids. Germline CDR1 is LGHNA and CDR2 is YSLEER. The trim removed 4 bases at V and 7 bases at J, leaving 6 bases unmatched. The CDR3 coding sequence is TGCGCCAGCAGCCCCTGGGGGGAGGGGACCCAGTACTTC. Its protein is CASSPWGEGTQYF.

The genes are TRBV6-5 and TRBJ2-7, with 9 bases lining up with TRBD1. Trimming took 8 bases from V and 3 from J; bases not matched to a gene: 2. The CDR3 spans 12 residues. Germline V gene sequence: CDR1 MNHEY, CDR2 SVGAGI. CDR3 sequence: CASRDRDYEQYF. CDR3 nucleotide sequence: TGTGCCAGCCGGGACAGGGACTACGAGCAGTACTTC.

This chain connects TRBV2 to TRBJ2-3; TRBD2 is a possible D gene (7 bases). The germline V and J ends were trimmed by 8 bases and 5 bases, with 14 bases remaining between them. CDR1 and CDR2 (germline): SNHLY, FYNNEI. The CDR3 runs 13 residues. Here the CDR3 reads CASWGGGQDTQYF. DNA for the CDR3: TGTGCCAGCTGGGGGGGCGGTCAAGATACGCAGTATTTT.

V gene TRBV19 combines with J gene TRBJ1-5; tentative D call: TRBD1 (5 bases). Germline CDR1 LNHDA, CDR2 SQIVND (reference sequence). V was pared by 8 bases and J by 4 bases, with 15 bases between. The length of the CDR3 is 14 residues. The CDR3 loop is CASGQGGQNQPQHF. The CDR3 DNA follows: TGTGCCAGTGGCCAGGGAGGCCAAAATCAGCCCCAGCATTTT.

The rearrangement joins TRBV9 to TRBJ2-2; no firm D call. Germline V gene data show CDR1 as SGDLS and CDR2 as YYNGEE. The germline V and J ends were trimmed by 4 bases and 1 base, with 5 bases remaining between them. CDR3 length equals 13 residues. CDR3 DNA sequence: TGTGCCAGCAGCCCCTGGAACACCGGGGAGCTGTTTTTT. It is translated as CASSPWNTGELFF. The whole variable domain, filled in from reference TRBV9 and TRBJ2-2, reads DSGVTQTPKHLITATGQRVTLRCSPRSGDLSVYWYQQSLDQGLQFLIQYYNGEERAKGNILERFSAQQFPDLHSELNLSSLELGDSALYFCASSPWNTGELFFGEGSRLTVL.

The chain joins TRBV7-9 to TRBJ2-1; the match to TRBD2 covers 7 bases. This CDR3 is 17 amino acids long. The germline gives CDR1 SEHNR, CDR2 FQNEAQ (reference sequence). Trimming removed 5 bases from V and 0 bases from J; junction bases left unmatched: 10. The DNA of the CDR3 is TGTGCCAGCAGCCGAAGTAGCGGGCGCAACTCCTACAATGAGCAGTTCTTC. This translates into CASSRSSGRNSYNEQFF.

The J gene is TRBJ1-5, the V gene TRBV19, with D hard to call. The germline V gene encodes CDR1 LNHDA and CDR2 SQIVND (reference sequence). V was pared by 1 base and J by 0 bases, with 10 bases between. This CDR3 is 16 amino acids long. The CDR3 reads CASSIVAGSSNQPQHF. In DNA, the CDR3 is TGTGCCAGTAGTATAGTAGCGGGGAGTAGCAATCAGCCCCAGCATTTT.

The chain carries TRBV10-3 and TRBJ2-7, with D possibly being TRBD2 (6 bases). Trimming took off 4 bases at V and 5 bases at J, with 15 bases between the two ends. Germline V gene sequence: CDR1 ENHRY, CDR2 SYGVKD. The CDR3 length is 14 residues. CDR3 sequence (DNA): TGTGCCATCAGTGTGCGGGCGGGAACGGACGAGCAGTACTTC. As protein: CAISVRAGTDEQYF.

The chain has TRBV7-2 and TRBJ2-6, with 9 bases aligning to TRBD1. The CDR3 spans 17 residues. Trimming took 3 bases from V and 4 from J; bases not matched to a gene: 7. From germline, CDR1 is SGHTA and CDR2 FQGNSA. CDR3 residues: CASSLGTGGAGANVLTF. CDR3 coding DNA: TGTGCCAGCAGCTTGGGTACAGGGGGCGCGGGGGCCAACGTCCTGACTTTC.

The chain combines TRBV29-1 with TRBJ2-7; 8 positions match TRBD1. The CDR3 consists of 16 residues. Germline loops: CDR1 SQVTM, CDR2 ANQGSEA. With V trimmed by 0 bases and J by 3 bases, 10 bases remained unmatched. The CDR3 loop is CSVEDQLGTGGYEQYF. In DNA form, the CDR3 reads TGCAGCGTTGAAGATCAGTTGGGGACAGGAGGCTACGAGCAGTACTTC.

Points on this clone: At one of its ends the junction is not consistent with the germline gene, which may arise from a read error. This chain links TRBV7-7 with TRBJ2-7, with no clear D. CDR3 length: 13 amino acids. Germline CDR1 reads SSHAT; CDR2 reads FNYEAQ (reference sequence). Here the CDR3 reads CASSLDGSYEQYF. The CDR3 nucleotides are TGTGCTAGCAGCTTAGATGGCAGCTACGAGCAGTACTTC.

This chain connects TRBV9 to TRBJ2-7; TRBD2 might be the D (6 bases). Between the trimmed V and J ends, which lost 0 bases and 3 bases, there was a span of 10 bases. The germline CDR1 and CDR2 sequences are SGDLS and YYNGEE. The length of the CDR3 is 14 residues. The CDR3: CASSVGSGVYEQYF. As DNA, the CDR3 is TGTGCCAGCAGCGTAGGTAGCGGAGTCTACGAGCAGTACTTC.

The chain uses TRBV18 and TRBJ1-2; a possible D gene is TRBD1 (5 bases). The CDR3 is 14 amino acids. Trimming shortened V by 4 bases and J by 5 bases, and 14 bases separated the two germline ends. Germline loops: CDR1 KGHSH, CDR2 LQKENI. CDR3 bases: TGTGCCAGCTCACTAGATCAGGGCGCGTATGGCTACACCTTC. Translated: CASSLDQGAYGYTF. The whole variable domain, remainder taken from reference TRBV18 and TRBJ1-2, is NAGVMQNPRHLVRRRGQEARLRCSPMKGHSHVYWYRQLPEEGLKFMVYLQKENIIDESGMPKERFSAEFPKEGPSILRIQQVVRGDSAAYFCASSLDQGAYGYTFGSGTRLTVV.

This chain uses TRBV5-1 with TRBJ2-1; 11 nucleotides agree with TRBD2. Germline loops: CDR1 SGHRS, CDR2 YFSETQ. The trim removed 0 bases at V and 4 bases at J, leaving 6 bases unmatched. This CDR3 has 17 residues. CDR3 sequence: CASSLALAGGGYNEQFF. The CDR3 DNA follows: TGCGCCAGCAGCTTGGCCCTAGCGGGAGGTGGGTACAATGAGCAGTTCTTC.

This chain joins TRBV7-2 and TRBJ2-7; tentatively, D is TRBD2 (6 bases). Trimming took off 5 bases at V and 1 base at J, with 12 bases between the two ends. Germline values: CDR1 SGHTA, CDR2 FQGNSA. CDR3 length: 14 residues. CDR3 nucleotide sequence: TGTGCCAGCAGCCGCAGTAGCGGTTCCTACGAGCAGTACTTC. Translated: CASSRSSGSYEQYF.

This chain joins TRBV6-5 and TRBJ2-1, with 7 bases that match TRBD1. V shed 4 bases, J shed 5 bases, and the junction held 2 bases outside the gene matches. The CDR3 totals 13 residues. In germline, CDR1 is MNHEY, CDR2 SVGAGI. The CDR3 is CASSLDRNNEQFF. The DNA for the CDR3 is TGTGCCAGCAGTTTGGACAGGAACAATGAGCAGTTCTTC.

This clone has only one observation. The chain combines TRBV27 with TRBJ1-5; 8 nucleotides match TRBD1. The CDR3 is made up of 20 amino acids. V trimming: 8 bases; J trimming: 0 bases; junction bases outside the gene matches: 21. The V gene's germline CDR1 is MNHEY and CDR2 SMNVEV (reference sequence). CDR3 region: CASLHRIPGQDVFSNQPQHF. CDR3 nucleotides: TGTGCCAGCCTCCACAGAATTCCGGGACAGGATGTTTTTAGCAATCAGCCCCAGCATTTT.

The gene calls are TRBV19 and TRBJ1-1; D gene unclear. Between the trimmed V and J ends, which lost 2 bases and 0 bases, there was a span of 13 bases. Germline CDR1 is LNHDA and CDR2 is SQIVND (reference sequence). This CDR3 is built from 16 residues. CDR3 sequence reads: CASSIRAGTVNTEAFF. Here the CDR3 DNA reads TGTGCCAGTAGTATAAGGGCGGGTACAGTGAACACTGAAGCTTTCTTT.

The chain's CDR3 is CASSFTGGRNEKLFF. The CDR3 DNA is TGCGCCAGCAGCTTCACCGGAGGCCGTAATGAAAAACTGTTTTTT. The chain carries TRBV5-1 and TRBJ1-4; D uncertain. V was cut by 2 bases and J by 4 bases, with 12 bases left in between. This CDR3 region has 15 residues. Germline V gene data show CDR1 as SGHRS and CDR2 as YFSETQ.

This rearrangement joins TRBV10-3 to TRBJ2-2; 9 nucleotides line up with TRBD2. Germline V gene lookup returns CDR1 ENHRY and CDR2 SYGVKD. V shed 3 bases and J 4 bases; nucleotides not matched to a gene: 9. This CDR3 spans 17 amino acids. The CDR3 reads CAISDPPGLAFTGELFF. CDR3 nucleotides: TGTGCCATCAGTGACCCCCCCGGACTAGCGTTCACCGGGGAGCTGTTTTTT.

The gene calls are TRBV28 and TRBJ1-1; D unresolved. The CDR3 is 12 amino acids. Per the germline V gene, CDR1 is MDHEN and CDR2 is SYDVKM. The V and J ends lost 3 bases and 4 bases respectively, with 6 bases between them. The CDR3 sequence: CASSFRGTEAFF. CDR3 sequence (DNA): TGTGCCAGCAGTTTTCGGGGCACTGAAGCTTTCTTT.

The genes are TRBV7-2 and TRBJ2-1, with 14 bases matching TRBD2. Losses at the gene ends were 0 bases for V and 13 bases for J; bases not matched to a gene: 5. The CDR3 is 15 amino acids. Germline lookup yields CDR1 SGHTA and CDR2 FQGNSA. CDR3 sequence (DNA): TGTGCCAGCAGCTTAGCGGCCGGGACTAGCGGGAGTCAGTTCTTC. This codes for CASSLAAGTSGSQFF.